This T cell receptor beta chain was profiled in a study of preoperative IRX-2 immunotherapy in early breast cancer. Specified treatment: preoperative locoregional IRX-2 cytokine immunotherapy. Samples came from a phase Ib trial of preoperative locoregional IRX-2 cytokine immunotherapy. This table comes from immunoSEQ multiplex PCR, and its TCRdb copy is limited to in-frame clones, with some not included. The sample has 30,000 or so clones; approximately 80% are singletons. Per germline, CDR1 MNHGY and CDR2 SAAAGT. V trimming: 10 bases; J trimming: 4 bases; junction bases outside the gene matches: 9. This CDR3 comprises 13 residues.

Sample acquisition took place from a patient treated with IRX-2 immunotherapy. The rearrangement joins TRBV6-8 to TRBJ1-2; TRBD1 matches 7 bases. This receptor was obtained from a human donor with breast cancer. The CDR3 reads CATTLEGAYGYTF. CDR3 in DNA: TGTGCCACCACCTTGGAGGGGGCCTATGGCTACACCTTC.